This TCR beta chain was obtained from a study of blood T cell repertoires in COVID-19. Turning to the study itself: Acute and convalescent COVID-19 specimens originated in the United States, Italy and Spain. Sample material is recorded as cDNA or gDNA derived from T cells, B-cell-depleted T cells, or PBMCs.

In the original workflow: Amplification with reference gene primers provided the estimates of nucleated cell counts. The method was immunoSEQ multiplex PCR; TCRdb's version includes in-frame clones alone and lacks a portion of them. Clone size and the V and J calls come from that table; the DNA yielded D and trimming. This sample has about 27,000 clones, with roughly 84% found just once. As regards this clone: The same CDR3 is also encoded by other DNA sequences in this sample.

This sequence originates from a man in his sixties or seventies with active COVID-19. The sequencing input was peripheral blood.

CDR3: CASSNRDRPPYEQYF. CDR3 nucleotide sequence: TGTGCCAGTAGCAACCGGGACAGGCCACCCTACGAGCAGTACTTC. The chain uses TRBV19 and TRBJ2-7; 8 bases map to TRBD1. Losses at the gene ends were 6 bases for V and 2 bases for J; bases not matched to a gene: 9. Germline CDR1 reads LNHDA; CDR2 reads SQIVND (reference sequence). The CDR3 totals 15 residues.